Sequencing of this T cell receptor beta chain was carried out in a study of T cell changes during pregnancy in multiple sclerosis. The CDR3 contains 17 residues. J was trimmed by 4 bases and V by 3 bases; bases with no gene match: 10. Germline CDR1 and CDR2: SGHRS and YFSETQ. Measured with immunoSEQ multiplex PCR; TCRdb has only the in-frame clones, and not every one. Seen here are tens of thousands of clones, just under 95% observed once, and the top ten hold roughly 3.7%. Material: peripheral blood, obtained after pregnancy. The chain links TRBV5-1 to TRBJ2-1, with 10 bases aligning to TRBD1. The TCR was taken from a female donor in good health, enrolled as a control in a pregnancy study. CDR3 sequence (DNA): TGCGCCAGCAGCTCCGCCCCGGGACAGGGGACATACAATGAGCAGTTCTTC. Translating it yields CASSSAPGQGTYNEQFF.